Presented here are 5 T cell receptor beta chains from one specimen sequenced in a study of post-analysis software for immune sequencing data. Unique molecular identifiers featured in each of the TCR beta cDNA libraries. In TCRdb, the PCR reads were re-called with MiXCR into one record per CDR3 protein. The sample contains 550,000 to 700,000 distinct CDR3 sequences, 44% of which appear only once. No antigens are known for them. Study observations and caveats: Among a few TRBV segments more frequent in patients than controls were TRBV5-6, TRBV5-1 and TRBV20-1.

Sequenced: blood. Source of these receptors: a girl aged 5 to 17 with multiple sclerosis.

V gene TRBV6-5 combines with J gene TRBJ2-1; D gene ambiguous. In germline, CDR1 is MNHEY, CDR2 SVGAGI. Trimming removed 6 bases at V and 0 bases at J, with 12 bases between. The CDR3 contains 15 residues. This CDR3 is CASRIIYSSYNEQFF. DNA of the CDR3: TGTGCCAGCAGAATTATTTATAGCTCCTACAATGAGCAGTTCTTC.

The chain is built from TRBV7-9 and TRBJ2-5; D is unclear. There are 12 residues in the CDR3. Trimming left V 3 bases short and J 11 bases short, with 13 bases between. Germline CDR1 SEHNR, CDR2 FQNEAQ (reference sequence). Written as DNA, the CDR3 is TGTGCCAGCAGCTTTTTATCTGGGGATCAGTACTTC. Encoded protein: CASSFLSGDQYF.

The rearrangement links TRBV29-1 to TRBJ2-7; the D gene is possibly TRBD1 (5 bases). Germline CDR1 is SQVTM and CDR2 is ANQGSEA. CDR3 size: 13 residues. The CDR3 is CREWAGKEDEQYF. The CDR3 nucleotides read TGCAGGGAATGGGCAGGGAAAGAAGACGAGCAGTACTTC.

DNA for the CDR3: TGTGCCAGCGGCCTGGAGGGCCTGATCGACGAGCAGTACTTC. Its translation: CASGLEGLIDEQYF. J is TRBJ2-7 and V is TRBV5-6, with a possible D match to TRBD2 (6 bases). V was trimmed by 7 bases and J by 5 bases, leaving 19 bases between them. The germline CDR1 and CDR2 sequences are SGHDT and YYEEEE. The CDR3 has 14 amino acids.

The chain links TRBV24-1 to TRBJ2-2; D is undetermined. Germline V gene lookup returns CDR1 KGHDR and CDR2 SFDVKD. Deletions cut 7 bases from V and 1 base from J, with 9 bases between. The CDR3 is 14 amino acids. CDR3 DNA sequence: TGTGCCACCAGCCGTGCAGTGAACACCGGGGAGCTGTTTTTT. Amino acid sequence: CATSRAVNTGELFF.